This note documents a single T cell receptor (beta chain) sequence. This sample was taken from a study of blood T cell repertoires in COVID-19. Background on the study: The cDNA or gDNA used as material had been derived from T cells, B-cell-depleted T cells, or PBMCs.

Germline values: CDR1 LGHNA, CDR2 YSLEER. J was trimmed by 8 bases and V by 0 bases; bases with no gene match: 12. CDR3 size: 17 residues. Original processing notes: Reference gene primer amplification in the assay estimated nucleated cell counts. The data were produced by immunoSEQ multiplex PCR, yet TCRdb's version contains in-frame clones alone and is incomplete. D and trimming were read from the DNA, whereas the V and J calls and clone size are those reported in that table. The sample records 160,000 or so clones, around 83% being singletons. The clonotype originates from a human donor in a cohort sampled during active COVID-19. This chain uses TRBV4-3 with TRBJ1-4; the match to TRBD1 covers 7 bases. The sample comprised peripheral blood. The chain's CDR3 is CASSQDIRGRGLEKLFF. The CDR3 DNA is TGCGCCAGCAGCCAAGATATTCGCGGCAGGGGGTTAGAAAAACTGTTTTTT.